Only a few counts were recorded for the clone carrying this TCR beta chain. What it recognizes is unknown. The data derive from a study of T cells in narcolepsy. Generated by immunoSEQ multiplex PCR, the TCRdb table keeps only in-frame clones and is missing some. The sample gives around 22,000 clones, around 81% of which show up once; less than 5% is in the top ten. In germline, CDR1 is MNHNS, CDR2 SASEGT. The V gene lost 3 bases and the J gene lost 2 bases, with 2 bases spanning the gap. CDR3 length: 13 amino acids. Study-wide results and limits: Some memory CD4+ repertoires had no autoreactive clone sequences. HCRT-specific and TRIB2-specific autoreactive clonotypes appeared among same-patient CSF and blood CD4+ clonotypes.

This receptor was obtained from a human donor in good health. This chain uses TRBV6-1 with TRBJ1-6; unclear D gene. Sequencing used memory (CD45RA-) CD4+ T cells from blood. The CDR3 spells CASSDAYNSPLHF. CDR3 DNA sequence: TGTGCCAGCAGTGATGCCTATAATTCACCCCTCCACTTT.